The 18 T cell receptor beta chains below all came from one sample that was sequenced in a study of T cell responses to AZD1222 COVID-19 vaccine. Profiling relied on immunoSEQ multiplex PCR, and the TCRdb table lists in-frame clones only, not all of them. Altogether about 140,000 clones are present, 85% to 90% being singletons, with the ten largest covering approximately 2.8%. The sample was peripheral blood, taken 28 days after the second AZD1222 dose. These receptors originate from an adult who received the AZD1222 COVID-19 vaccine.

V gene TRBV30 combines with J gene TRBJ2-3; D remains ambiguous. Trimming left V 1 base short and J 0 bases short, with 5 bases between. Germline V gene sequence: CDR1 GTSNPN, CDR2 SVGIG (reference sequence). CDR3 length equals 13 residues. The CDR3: CAWSGSSTDTQYF. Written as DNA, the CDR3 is TGTGCCTGGAGTGGATCTAGCACAGATACGCAGTATTTT.

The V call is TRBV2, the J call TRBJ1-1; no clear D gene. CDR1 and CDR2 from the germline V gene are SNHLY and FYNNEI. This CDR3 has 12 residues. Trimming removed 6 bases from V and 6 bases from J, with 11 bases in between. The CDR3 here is CASRSYVAEAFF. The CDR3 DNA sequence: TGTGCCAGCAGGAGTTACGTCGCTGAAGCTTTCTTT.

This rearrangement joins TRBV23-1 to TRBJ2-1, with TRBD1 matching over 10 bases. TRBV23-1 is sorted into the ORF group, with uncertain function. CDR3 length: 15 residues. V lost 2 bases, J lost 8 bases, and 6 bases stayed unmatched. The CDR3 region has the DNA TGCGCCAGCAGTCAACGGGAGACAGGGGGCGATGAGCAGTTCTTC. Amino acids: CASSQRETGGDEQFF.

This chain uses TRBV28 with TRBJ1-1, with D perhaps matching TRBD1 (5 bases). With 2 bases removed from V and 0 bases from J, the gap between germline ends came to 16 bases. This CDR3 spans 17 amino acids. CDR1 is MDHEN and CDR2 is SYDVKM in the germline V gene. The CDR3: CASSLPGTYFMNTEAFF. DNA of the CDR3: TGTGCCAGCAGTTTACCCGGGACTTATTTCATGAACACTGAAGCTTTCTTT.

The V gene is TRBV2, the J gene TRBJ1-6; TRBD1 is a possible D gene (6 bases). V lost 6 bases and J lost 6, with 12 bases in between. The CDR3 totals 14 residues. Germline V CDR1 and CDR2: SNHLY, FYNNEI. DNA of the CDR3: TGTGCCAGCAGCCACAGGGTCTCTAATTCACCCCTCCACTTT. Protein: CASSHRVSNSPLHF. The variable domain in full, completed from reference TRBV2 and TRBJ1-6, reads EPEVTQTPSHQVTQMGQEVILRCVPISNHLYFYWYRQILGQKVEFLVSFYNNEISEKSEIFDDQFSVERPDGSNFTLKIRSTKLEDSAMYFCASSHRVSNSPLHFGNGTRLTVT.

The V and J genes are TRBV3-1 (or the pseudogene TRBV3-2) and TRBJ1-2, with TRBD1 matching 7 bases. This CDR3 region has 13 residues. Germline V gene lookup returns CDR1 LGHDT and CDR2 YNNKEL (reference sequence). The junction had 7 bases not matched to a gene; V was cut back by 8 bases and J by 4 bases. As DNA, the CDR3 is TGTGCCAGCCAGGGGGGGGCGGCCTATGGCTACACCTTC. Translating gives CASQGGAAYGYTF.

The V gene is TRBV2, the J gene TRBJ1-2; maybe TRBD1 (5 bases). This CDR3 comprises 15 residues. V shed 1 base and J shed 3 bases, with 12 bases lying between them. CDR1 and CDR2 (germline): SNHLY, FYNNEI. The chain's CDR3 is CASSEEWGRDYGYTF. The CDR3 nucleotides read TGTGCCAGCAGTGAAGAGTGGGGCCGGGACTATGGCTACACCTTC.

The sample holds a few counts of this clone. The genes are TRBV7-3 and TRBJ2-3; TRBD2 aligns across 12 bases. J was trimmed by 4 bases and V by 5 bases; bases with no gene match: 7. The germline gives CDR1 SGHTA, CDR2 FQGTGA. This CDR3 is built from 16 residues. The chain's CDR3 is CASSPRLAGASDTQYF. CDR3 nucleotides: TGTGCCAGCAGCCCACGACTAGCGGGAGCTTCAGATACGCAGTATTTT.

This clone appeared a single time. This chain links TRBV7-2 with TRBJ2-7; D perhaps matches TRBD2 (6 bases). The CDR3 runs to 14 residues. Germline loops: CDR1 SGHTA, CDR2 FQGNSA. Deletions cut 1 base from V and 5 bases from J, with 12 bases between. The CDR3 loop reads CASSLEGLRDEQYF. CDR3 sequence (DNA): TGTGCCAGCAGCTTAGAGGGACTCCGGGACGAGCAGTACTTC. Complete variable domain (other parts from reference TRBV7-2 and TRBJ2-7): GAGVSQSPSNKVTEKGKDVELRCDPISGHTALYWYRQSLGQGLEFLIYFQGNSAPDKSGLPSDRFSAERTGGSVSTLTIQRTQQEDSAVYLCASSLEGLRDEQYFGPGTRLTVT.

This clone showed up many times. DNA for the CDR3: TGTGCCAGCATCCCCGATCGGAGGGACAGGAACTACGAGCAGTACTTC. Its translation is CASIPDRRDRNYEQYF. V usage is TRBV28 and J usage is TRBJ2-7, with 8 bases matching TRBD1. Trimming removed 7 bases from V and 3 bases from J; junction bases left unmatched: 14. The CDR3 has 16 residues. The germline V gene encodes CDR1 MDHEN and CDR2 SYDVKM.

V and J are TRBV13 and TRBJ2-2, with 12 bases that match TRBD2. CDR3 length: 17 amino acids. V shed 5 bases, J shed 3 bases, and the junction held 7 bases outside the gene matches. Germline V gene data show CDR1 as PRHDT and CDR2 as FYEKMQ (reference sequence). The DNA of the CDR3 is TGTGCCAGCAGCATGGGACTAGCGGGTCGGGACACCGGGGAGCTGTTTTTT. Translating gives CASSMGLAGRDTGELFF.

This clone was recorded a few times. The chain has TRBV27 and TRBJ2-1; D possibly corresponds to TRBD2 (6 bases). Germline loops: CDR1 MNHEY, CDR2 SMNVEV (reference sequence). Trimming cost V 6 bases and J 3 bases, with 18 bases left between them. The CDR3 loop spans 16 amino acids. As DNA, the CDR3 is TGTGCCAGCAGCCCTGGGACTCAAGCCTTCTACAATGAGCAGTTCTTC. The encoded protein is CASSPGTQAFYNEQFF.

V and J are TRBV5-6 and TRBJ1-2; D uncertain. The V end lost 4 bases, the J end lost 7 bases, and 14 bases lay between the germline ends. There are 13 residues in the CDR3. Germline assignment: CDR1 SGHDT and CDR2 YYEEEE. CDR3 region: CASSDLGPGGYTF. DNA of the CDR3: TGTGCCAGCAGCGATTTAGGACCGGGTGGCTACACCTTC.

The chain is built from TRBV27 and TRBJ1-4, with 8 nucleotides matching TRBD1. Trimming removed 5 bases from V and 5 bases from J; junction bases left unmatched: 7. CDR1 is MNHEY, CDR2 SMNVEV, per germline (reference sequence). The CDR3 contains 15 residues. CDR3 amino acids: CASSTSGGLNEKLFF. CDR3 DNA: TGTGCCAGCAGTACTTCAGGGGGCCTCAATGAAAAACTGTTTTTT.

The DNA for the CDR3 is TGTGCCAGCAGCGGCGGACTGGGGGAGGCTAACTATGGCTACACCTTC. Protein: CASSGGLGEANYGYTF. This chain joins TRBV9 and TRBJ1-2; TRBD1 is a possible D gene (5 bases). Germline values: CDR1 SGDLS, CDR2 YYNGEE. V was clipped by 3 bases and J by 0 bases, with 15 bases between them. This CDR3 has 16 amino acids.

In nucleotides, the CDR3 is TGTGCCAGCGTTGTCTGGGGACGCGATCAGCCCCAGCATTTT. Translated, it gives CASVVWGRDQPQHF. This sequence joins TRBV28 and TRBJ1-5, with D possibly being TRBD1 (5 bases). The V and J ends lost 8 bases and 5 bases respectively, with 16 bases between them. The length of the CDR3 is 14 residues. Germline V lookup: CDR1 MDHEN, CDR2 SYDVKM.

CDR3 bases: TGTGCCACCAGGGCCCGGGAGGCGGGTACGCAGTATTTT. It translates to CATRAREAGTQYF. The J gene is TRBJ2-3, the V gene TRBV24-1, with 7 positions matching TRBD2. CDR1 KGHDR and CDR2 SFDVKD come from the germline V gene. Losses at the gene ends were 7 bases for V and 8 bases for J; bases not matched to a gene: 8. CDR3 length equals 13 residues.

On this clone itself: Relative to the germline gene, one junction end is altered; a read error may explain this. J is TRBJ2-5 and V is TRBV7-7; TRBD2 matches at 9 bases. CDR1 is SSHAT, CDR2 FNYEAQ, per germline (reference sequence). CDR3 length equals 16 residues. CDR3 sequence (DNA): TGTGCTAGCAGCTTAGAAGGTGCGGGGGGGATCGAGACCCAGTACTTC. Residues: CASSLEGAGGIETQYF.